The rows below give T cell receptor beta chains drawn from one sample of a study of human T cells and chemical hapten exposure. TCRdb re-called the RACE reads with MiXCR, one entry per CDR3 protein. Counted here are around 300,000 distinct CDR3 sequences, roughly 8% occurring once; the ten biggest clones make up 1.2%. The source was whole blood, collected in connection with sensitization to the hapten diphenylcyclopropenone (DPC). These receptors were obtained from a man aged 18 to 35 with alopecia areata. Some clones in this sample may be carry-over from other donors' samples. CDR3s include the opening cysteine and the closing phenylalanine or tryptophan. The order of the fields is V gene, J gene, CDR3 protein.

>TRBV11-2|TRBJ2-7
CASSRTSYEQYF
>TRBV6-1|TRBJ1-2
CASSDGAWGNYGYTF
>TRBV7-8|TRBJ2-7
CASSLGQKISYEQYF
>TRBV5-4|TRBJ2-3
CASSTRDRGDGTQYF
>TRBV29-1|TRBJ2-2
CSVTEAVNTGELFF
>TRBV7-2|TRBJ1-1
CASSWLQGNTEAFF
>TRBV20-1|TRBJ2-3
CSARLAGGTDTQYF
>TRBV28|TRBJ2-7
CASSVQQGSYEQYF
>TRBV6-5|TRBJ2-3
CASSYSLYRSPNTQYF
>TRBV10-3|TRBJ1-6
CAIREGDTNSPLHF
>TRBV12-3/TRBV12-4|TRBJ1-2
CASRPGVVSNYGYTF